Sequencing of this T cell receptor beta chain was carried out in a study of blood T cell repertoires in COVID-19. At the level of the study: Material from acute and convalescent COVID-19 was sourced from the United States, Italy and Spain. T cells, B-cell-depleted T cells, or PBMCs provided the cDNA or gDNA that served as material.

Trimming pared 7 bases from V and 2 bases from J, leaving 15 bases between. This CDR3 spans 14 amino acids. Germline V gene lookup returns CDR1 SGHAT and CDR2 FQNNGV. Method: immunoSEQ multiplex PCR; TCRdb's copy keeps in-frame clones and lacks some. In the table there are 200,000 to 250,000 clones, roughly 79% of which are singletons. Participants were aged 18 to 89 years, lived in 20 to 25 US areas, and enrolled virtually. The sequence was obtained from a woman aged 45-59 years with acute COVID-19. The sample taken for sequencing was PBMCs or T cells enriched from blood (not recorded which). The V gene is TRBV11-2, the J gene TRBJ2-7, with D unresolved. As DNA, the CDR3 is TGTGCCAGCACTATGAGTCCGGGTCCCTACGAGCAGTACTTC. Its translation is CASTMSPGPYEQYF.